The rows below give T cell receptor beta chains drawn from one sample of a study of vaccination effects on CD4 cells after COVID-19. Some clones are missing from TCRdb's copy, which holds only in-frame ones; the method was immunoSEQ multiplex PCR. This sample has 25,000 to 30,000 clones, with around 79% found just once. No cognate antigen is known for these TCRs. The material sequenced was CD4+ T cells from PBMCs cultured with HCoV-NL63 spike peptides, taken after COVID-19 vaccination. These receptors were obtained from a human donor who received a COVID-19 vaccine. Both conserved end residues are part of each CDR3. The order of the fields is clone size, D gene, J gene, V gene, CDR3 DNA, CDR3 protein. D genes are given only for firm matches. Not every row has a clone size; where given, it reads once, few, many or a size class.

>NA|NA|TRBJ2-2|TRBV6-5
TGTGCCAGCTCCATGCCAGCGGGTGCTACCGGGGAGCTGTTTTTT
CASSMPAGATGELFF
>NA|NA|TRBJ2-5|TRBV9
TGTGCCAGCAGCGTAGGGACAGAAGAGACCCAGTACTTC
CASSVGTEETQYF
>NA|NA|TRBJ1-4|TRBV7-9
TGTGCCAGCAGCTTGGGCAATTATAAACTGTTTTTT
CASSLGNYKLFF
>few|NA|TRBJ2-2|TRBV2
TGTGCCAGCAGTGACCGGGGGTATGGGAGCACCGGGGAGCTGTTTTTT
CASSDRGYGSTGELFF
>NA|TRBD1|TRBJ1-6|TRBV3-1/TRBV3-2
TGTGCCAGCAGCCAAGGTGGTGGCTTAGGGGGCTACAATTCACCCCTCCACTTT
CASSQGGGLGGYNSPLHF
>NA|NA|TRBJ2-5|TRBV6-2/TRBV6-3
TGTGCCAGCAGTTACCCCCAGGGGCGCGGGGAGACCCAGTACTTC
CASSYPQGRGETQYF
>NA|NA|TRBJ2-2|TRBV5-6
TGTGCCAGCAGCCAGGGACTTAACACCGGGGAGCTGTTTTTT
CASSQGLNTGELFF
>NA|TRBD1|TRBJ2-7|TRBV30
TGTGCCTGGAGTGCCGTTTGGGACAGAGGAACCTACGAGCAGTACTTC
CAWSAVWDRGTYEQYF
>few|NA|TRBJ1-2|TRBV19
TGTGCCAGTAGGAGACAGGAGACTAACTATGGCTACACCTTC
CASRRQETNYGYTF
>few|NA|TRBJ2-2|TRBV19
TGTGCCAGTAGTATGGGAATAGCCGGGGAGCTGTTTTTT
CASSMGIAGELFF
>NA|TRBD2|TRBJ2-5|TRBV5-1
TGCGCCAGCAGCTTGGTGTTGGCGGGGGGTGAGACCCAGTACTTC
CASSLVLAGGETQYF
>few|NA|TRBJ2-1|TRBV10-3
TGTGCCATCGCGGGGGACACCTACAATGAGCAGTTCTTC
CAIAGDTYNEQFF
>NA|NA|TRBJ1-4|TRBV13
TGTGCCAGCAGCATCAGACAGGACGACATAGAAAAACTGTTTTTT
CASSIRQDDIEKLFF
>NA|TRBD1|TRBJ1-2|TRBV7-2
TGTGCCATCGACAGAGGACAGGGCATGCTTTCTAACTATGGCTACACCTTC
CAIDRGQGMLSNYGYTF
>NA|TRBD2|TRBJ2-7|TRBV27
TGTGCCAGCAGCTTAAACGGGGGGGCAGGGCAACGGGGCGAGCAGTACTTC
CASSLNGGAGQRGEQYF